The present entry profiles one T cell receptor (beta chain) with its context. The target of this receptor is not known. No qualities accompany the bases; no much larger clone lies one base away. The data are from a study of shared clonotypes between healthy human individuals (dated by TCRdb to 2018 to 2020). Regarding the study in general: The cohort comprised two women and three men aged 18 to 49 years. Each donor's leukapheresis produced roughly between roughly 0.85 and 10 billion PBMCs. To increase sequencing depth and limit assay-specific biases, different laboratories used diverse techniques to prepare libraries and sequence TCR repertoires. To estimate repertoire size and how much clonotypes are shared between individuals, the study performed deep sequencing of blood TCR repertoires from five healthy adults. For each donor, CD4 naive and CD4 memory were each given three plates, CD8 naive was given two plates, and CD8 memory was given one plate.

What the authors observed across the whole study: The small number of donors limited the genetic and exposure-history diversity represented. About 4.5% of naive CD4, 3.5% of naive CD8, roughly 2.5% of memory CD4, and less than 0.45% of memory CD8 clonotypes were shared across several donors. Compared with non-shared clonotypes, the clonotypes found in all four sorted-subset donors had higher generation probabilities. Based on pairwise subsampling, the degree of clonotype sharing among donors was expected to be affected by sequencing depth. Naive subsets generally had larger estimated clonotype richness than memory subsets. Incomplete sequencing was indicated by rarefaction of sorted-subset datasets, despite the large sequencing depth. Sampling was restricted to blood, and TCR repertoires in tissues likely differ from the TCR repertoires found in blood.

TCR CDR3 regions were amplified from genomic DNA by multiplex PCR using the deep immunoSEQ assay. Extracted genomic DNA from each cell subset was spread evenly across all wells of several immunoSEQ 96-well plates, with each plate serving as a replicate. For sorted subsets, roughly 200 ng of genomic DNA, equivalent to tens of thousands of T cell genomes, went into each replicate PCR. Purified libraries were measured with a Qubit 3.0 fluorometer, size-checked on a Bioanalyzer 2100, and measured again with the KAPA Library Quantification kit. Every immunoSEQ 96-well plate was sequenced on a separate single-read 150-cycle Illumina NextSeq 550 flow cell. The authors' analysis ran thus. The immunoSEQ output contained only junctional sequences without quality scores, so filtering could not match that applied to full-length reads. To assign V/J genes and CDR3, sequences were annotated against IMGT germline references using PyIR, a Python wrapper for IgBLAST v1.9. Reads were filtered out if the reads had weak V/J assignments (E-value above 1e-6), no CDR3, stop codons, out-of-frame junctions, or ambiguous translated residues. V3J clonotypes were defined by identical inferred V gene, J gene, and CDR3 amino acid sequence. Percentage overlap between repertoires was calculated by dividing the number of shared unique clonotypes by the size of the smaller repertoire. Repertoire richness was assessed with RTK rarefaction, the Chao1 estimator, and Recon v2.1 estimates of unobserved clonotypes. For all TCRbeta clonotypes obtained by the gDNA method from a handful of donors, generation probabilities were computed with OLGA. Here the immuneACCESS table is served through TCRdb, limited to in-frame sequences with V and J called. Missing clones are a known gap in these copies; in checked studies unresolved V genes cover under half, and the rest lacks a known reason. The V and J calls and clone size were taken over from that table, and D and trimming were inferred from the DNA. Within this sample are roughly 650,000 clones, with approximately 96% of them counted one time only. The ten largest clones represent roughly 0.1% of the sample.

Reading from cysteine to phenylalanine, the CDR3 counts 15 amino acids. CDR3 DNA only is kept here, 45 bases in frame from base 1. V is shortened by 6 bases, J by 3 bases, and the region joining them spans 15 bases. CDR1 MDHEN and CDR2 SYDVKM were looked up in the germline V gene. CD8 naive samples were CD45RO-negative cells positively selected for CCR7, giving a CD45RA+CCR7+ population that excluded TemRA cells. The donors were healthy, HIV-negative adults who had no recently reported acute infections or vaccinations. Only Caucasian adults living in Nashville, Tennessee, USA were represented among the donors. Blood was collected by leukapheresis, and PBMCs were isolated by Ficoll-Histopaque density gradient centrifugation and then cryopreserved in liquid nitrogen vapor phase. Analytical flow cytometry was used to check the purity and quantity of each magnetically sorted T cell population. From each sorted fraction, genomic DNA was isolated and quantified by UV absorbance on a Nanodrop 2000c.

The sample taken for sequencing was naive CD8+ T cells sorted from blood. The sample's cell subset or site label is to be understood as: CD45RA+CCR7+. The sequence derives from a woman in her thirties in good health. The chain employs TRBV28 and TRBJ2-4; the D gene could be TRBD1 or TRBD2, each one agreeing over 6 bases. Read as DNA, the sequence is TGTGCCAGCAGCCCGGGGGCCCTCGTCAAAAACATTCAGTACTTC. Its protein is CASSPGALVKNIQYF.